This is a list of T cell receptor beta chains from one sample in a study of circulating and synovial CD4+ cells in juvenile arthritis. Repertoires were generated with immunoSEQ multiplex PCR, while TCRdb's copy carries only in-frame clones and drops some. The sample lists 30,000 to 40,000 clones, around 96% occurring once. Sequencing was done on a sample of CD4+ T cells from blood. These receptors were obtained from a human donor with juvenile idiopathic arthritis. CDR3s include the opening cysteine and the closing phenylalanine or tryptophan. Fields, in order: CDR3 protein, CDR3 DNA, V gene, clone size, J gene, D gene. D genes are given only for firm matches. Clone size is not always given. Where it is, it says once, few, many or a class for expanded clones.

CDR3aa: CASAGTGRETQYF; CDR3nt: TGTGCCAGTGCAGGGACAGGGCGGGAGACCCAGTACTTC; v_gene: TRBV2; abundance: NA; j_gene: TRBJ2-5; d_gene: TRBD1
CDR3aa: CASSLSGGAGETQYF; CDR3nt: TGTGCCAGCAGCCTGAGCGGGGGGGCCGGAGAGACCCAGTACTTC; v_gene: TRBV9; abundance: NA; j_gene: TRBJ2-5; d_gene: TRBD2
CDR3aa: CASSMEPGRIDSNQPQHF; CDR3nt: TGTGCCAGTAGTATGGAGCCTGGGAGGATCGACAGCAATCAGCCCCAGCATTTT; v_gene: TRBV19; abundance: NA; j_gene: TRBJ1-5; d_gene: NA
CDR3aa: CASSFGAGSYEQYF; CDR3nt: TGTGCCAGCAGTTTTGGAGCGGGATCTTACGAGCAGTACTTC; v_gene: TRBV28; abundance: NA; j_gene: TRBJ2-7; d_gene: TRBD2
CDR3aa: CASSLDSGAGNTIYF; CDR3nt: TGTGCCAGCAGCTTAGATTCGGGGGCTGGAAACACCATATATTTT; v_gene: TRBV11-2; abundance: NA; j_gene: TRBJ1-3; d_gene: NA
CDR3aa: CASSVGGSYEQYF; CDR3nt: TGTGCCAGCAGCGTTGGCGGATCCTACGAGCAGTACTTC; v_gene: TRBV9; abundance: once; j_gene: TRBJ2-7; d_gene: NA
CDR3aa: CASSVTGLGEQYF; CDR3nt: TGTGCCAGCAGCGTAACAGGGCTCGGCGAGCAGTACTTC; v_gene: TRBV9; abundance: NA; j_gene: TRBJ2-7; d_gene: NA
CDR3aa: CASRLWGYRTSGSSYEQYF; CDR3nt: TGTGCCAGCAGGCTTTGGGGTTACCGTACCAGCGGCAGCTCCTACGAGCAGTACTTC; v_gene: TRBV28; abundance: NA; j_gene: TRBJ2-7; d_gene: NA
CDR3aa: CASSSDAGPAFF; CDR3nt: TGTGCCAGCAGCTCGGATGCAGGGCCCGCTTTCTTT; v_gene: TRBV7-3; abundance: NA; j_gene: TRBJ1-1; d_gene: NA
CDR3aa: CASSLKSGRPLSGANVLTF; CDR3nt: TGTGCCAGCAGTTTAAAAAGCGGGAGGCCTTTATCTGGGGCCAACGTCCTGACTTTC; v_gene: TRBV28; abundance: NA; j_gene: TRBJ2-6; d_gene: TRBD2
CDR3aa: CASSASGEQFF; CDR3nt: TGTGCCAGCTCAGCGTCTGGTGAGCAGTTCTTC; v_gene: TRBV28; abundance: NA; j_gene: TRBJ2-1; d_gene: NA
CDR3aa: CASSPRTGERETQYF; CDR3nt: TGTGCCAGCTCACCTCGGACAGGGGAGAGGGAGACCCAGTACTTC; v_gene: TRBV18; abundance: once; j_gene: TRBJ2-5; d_gene: TRBD1
CDR3aa: CASSSPTGGYYGYTF; CDR3nt: TGTGCCAGCAGTTCACCGACAGGGGGCTACTATGGCTACACCTTC; v_gene: TRBV6-1; abundance: NA; j_gene: TRBJ1-2; d_gene: TRBD1
CDR3aa: CASRGQGNTGELFF; CDR3nt: TGTGCCAGCAGGGGTCAGGGGAACACCGGGGAGCTGTTTTTT; v_gene: TRBV28; abundance: NA; j_gene: TRBJ2-2; d_gene: NA
CDR3aa: CASSWDGRAPLHF; CDR3nt: TGCGCCAGCAGCTGGGACGGGAGGGCACCCCTCCACTTT; v_gene: TRBV5-1; abundance: NA; j_gene: TRBJ1-6; d_gene: NA
CDR3aa: CASSHLGQGDNSPLHF; CDR3nt: TGTGCCAGCAGCCATTTGGGACAGGGGGACAATTCACCCCTCCACTTT; v_gene: TRBV4-2; abundance: NA; j_gene: TRBJ1-6; d_gene: TRBD1
CDR3aa: CASSLVGRGANTEAFF; CDR3nt: TGTGCCAGCAGCTTAGTGGGGAGGGGGGCAAACACTGAAGCTTTCTTT; v_gene: TRBV7-9; abundance: NA; j_gene: TRBJ1-1; d_gene: NA
CDR3aa: CASSAEGNQPQHF; CDR3nt: TGTGCCAGCAGTGCAGAGGGTAATCAGCCCCAGCATTTT; v_gene: TRBV6-4; abundance: few; j_gene: TRBJ1-5; d_gene: NA
CDR3aa: CASSLSGSNYGYTF; CDR3nt: TGTGCCAGTAGTTTGAGCGGTTCTAACTATGGCTACACCTTC; v_gene: TRBV19; abundance: NA; j_gene: TRBJ1-2; d_gene: NA
CDR3aa: CASSQYTLLAGGNNEQFF; CDR3nt: TGTGCCAGCAGTCAATATACCTTACTAGCGGGAGGAAACAATGAGCAGTTCTTC; v_gene: TRBV2; abundance: NA; j_gene: TRBJ2-1; d_gene: TRBD2
CDR3aa: CASSLPRASGGPYQETQYF; CDR3nt: TGTGCCAGCAGCTTGCCCCGGGCTAGCGGGGGCCCTTACCAAGAGACCCAGTACTTC; v_gene: TRBV5-5; abundance: NA; j_gene: TRBJ2-5; d_gene: TRBD2
CDR3aa: CARRSNRAHEQYF; CDR3nt: TGTGCCAGAAGGTCCAACAGGGCCCACGAGCAGTACTTC; v_gene: TRBV5-3; abundance: once; j_gene: TRBJ2-7; d_gene: NA
CDR3aa: CASSPVISAGSYNEQFF; CDR3nt: TGTGCCAGCAGCCCCGTAATCTCAGCGGGTTCCTACAATGAGCAGTTCTTC; v_gene: TRBV11-2; abundance: NA; j_gene: TRBJ2-1; d_gene: NA
CDR3aa: CASSSWAGLAMNEQFF; CDR3nt: TGTGCCAGCAGCTCCTGGGCGGGACTAGCGATGAATGAGCAGTTCTTC; v_gene: TRBV7-8; abundance: once; j_gene: TRBJ2-1; d_gene: TRBD2
CDR3aa: CASTGLAGVGEQFF; CDR3nt: TGTGCCAGCACCGGACTAGCGGGAGTCGGTGAGCAGTTCTTC; v_gene: TRBV28; abundance: NA; j_gene: TRBJ2-1; d_gene: TRBD2
CDR3aa: CATSRDRGEKLFF; CDR3nt: TGTGCCACCAGCAGAGATCGGGGGGAAAAACTGTTTTTT; v_gene: TRBV15; abundance: NA; j_gene: TRBJ1-4; d_gene: NA
CDR3aa: CASRAPSGGFGGYTF; CDR3nt: TGTGCCAGCAGAGCTCCATCGGGGGGTTTCGGGGGCTACACCTTC; v_gene: TRBV7-2; abundance: NA; j_gene: TRBJ1-2; d_gene: NA
CDR3aa: CASSPTGDRSHGYTF; CDR3nt: TGTGCCAGCAGCCCGACAGGGGATCGAAGCCATGGCTACACCTTC; v_gene: TRBV28; abundance: NA; j_gene: TRBJ1-2; d_gene: TRBD1
CDR3aa: CASSQDFGDPIYNEQFF; CDR3nt: TGCGCCAGCAGCCAAGATTTCGGGGATCCGATCTACAATGAGCAGTTCTTC; v_gene: TRBV4-1; abundance: NA; j_gene: TRBJ2-1; d_gene: NA
CDR3aa: CASSKGGLAGLSSYNEQFF; CDR3nt: TGTGCCAGTAGCAAGGGAGGACTAGCGGGGCTGAGCTCCTACAATGAGCAGTTCTTC; v_gene: TRBV19; abundance: NA; j_gene: TRBJ2-1; d_gene: TRBD2
CDR3aa: CASGPPGNTGELFF; CDR3nt: TGTGCCAGCGGCCCGCCAGGGAACACCGGGGAGCTGTTTTTT; v_gene: TRBV11-3; abundance: NA; j_gene: TRBJ2-2; d_gene: NA
CDR3aa: CASSYDGGGPPDTQYF; CDR3nt: TGTGCCAGCAGTTACGACGGGGGGGGCCCCCCAGATACGCAGTATTTT; v_gene: TRBV6-5; abundance: NA; j_gene: TRBJ2-3; d_gene: TRBD2
CDR3aa: CASSLEGRNEQYF; CDR3nt: TGTGCCAGCAGCTTAGAGGGCAGAAACGAGCAGTACTTC; v_gene: TRBV11-2; abundance: NA; j_gene: TRBJ2-7; d_gene: NA
CDR3aa: CASSVSGRYNEQFF; CDR3nt: TGTGCCAGCAGCGTTAGCGGGAGGTACAATGAGCAGTTCTTC; v_gene: TRBV9; abundance: NA; j_gene: TRBJ2-1; d_gene: TRBD2
CDR3aa: CASSLVGGNEKLFF; CDR3nt: TGTGCCAGCAGTTTGGTAGGGGGCAATGAAAAACTGTTTTTT; v_gene: TRBV28; abundance: NA; j_gene: TRBJ1-4; d_gene: TRBD1
CDR3aa: CASSQGGPPGEQYF; CDR3nt: TGCGCCAGCAGCCAAGGTGGCCCCCCGGGGGAGCAGTACTTC; v_gene: TRBV4-3; abundance: NA; j_gene: TRBJ2-5; d_gene: NA
CDR3aa: CASSPAGTSSYEQYF; CDR3nt: TGTGCCAGCAGCCCCGCCGGGACTAGCAGCTACGAGCAGTACTTC; v_gene: TRBV9; abundance: NA; j_gene: TRBJ2-7; d_gene: TRBD2
CDR3aa: CASTFQGENTEAFF; CDR3nt: TGTGCCAGCACCTTCCAGGGGGAAAACACTGAAGCTTTCTTT; v_gene: TRBV4-2; abundance: NA; j_gene: TRBJ1-1; d_gene: TRBD1
CDR3aa: CASSLAMGRGFFDTQYF; CDR3nt: TGTGCCAGCAGCTTGGCTATGGGCAGGGGATTTTTTGATACGCAGTATTTT; v_gene: TRBV5-4; abundance: NA; j_gene: TRBJ2-3; d_gene: NA
CDR3aa: CASAGSFAGETQYF; CDR3nt: TGTGCCAGCGCGGGGAGTTTTGCGGGGGAGACCCAGTACTTC; v_gene: TRBV19; abundance: NA; j_gene: TRBJ2-5; d_gene: NA
CDR3aa: CASSPLQGAETEAFF; CDR3nt: TGTGCCAGCTCACCATTACAGGGGGCCGAAACTGAAGCTTTCTTT; v_gene: TRBV18; abundance: NA; j_gene: TRBJ1-1; d_gene: TRBD1
CDR3aa: CASSHRTVRSSYNEQFF; CDR3nt: TGTGCCAGCAGCCACCGGACAGTCAGGAGCTCCTACAATGAGCAGTTCTTC; v_gene: TRBV5-4; abundance: NA; j_gene: TRBJ2-1; d_gene: NA
CDR3aa: CASSEYGGSGANVLTF; CDR3nt: TGTGCCAGCAGTGAATACGGGGGCTCTGGGGCCAACGTCCTGACTTTC; v_gene: TRBV25-1; abundance: NA; j_gene: TRBJ2-6; d_gene: NA
CDR3aa: CASQIKPGQVSTDTQYF; CDR3nt: TGCGCCAGCCAAATTAAACCGGGACAGGTGTCCACAGATACGCAGTATTTT; v_gene: TRBV10-1; abundance: once; j_gene: TRBJ2-3; d_gene: TRBD1
CDR3aa: CASSSPGRNEQFF; CDR3nt: TGTGCCAGCAGCTCCCCGGGGAGGAATGAGCAGTTCTTC; v_gene: TRBV11-2; abundance: NA; j_gene: TRBJ2-1; d_gene: NA
CDR3aa: CASSRGGGALEQYF; CDR3nt: TGTGCCAGCAGCCGGGGCGGGGGAGCCCTCGAGCAGTACTTC; v_gene: TRBV7-2; abundance: NA; j_gene: TRBJ2-7; d_gene: TRBD2
CDR3aa: CATSRDGLYTDTQYF; CDR3nt: TGTGCCACCAGCAGAGATGGACTCTACACAGATACGCAGTATTTT; v_gene: TRBV15; abundance: NA; j_gene: TRBJ2-3; d_gene: NA
CDR3aa: CASSLMSSSYNSPLHF; CDR3nt: TGTGCCAGCAGCTTAATGTCGAGCTCCTATAATTCACCCCTCCACTTT; v_gene: TRBV7-8; abundance: NA; j_gene: TRBJ1-6; d_gene: NA
CDR3aa: CASSVDRYSGNTIYF; CDR3nt: TGTGCCAGCTCAGTAGACAGATACTCTGGAAACACCATATATTTT; v_gene: TRBV18; abundance: NA; j_gene: TRBJ1-3; d_gene: NA
CDR3aa: CASSLGLGFTDTQYF; CDR3nt: TGTGCCAGCAGCCTAGGACTAGGCTTCACAGATACGCAGTATTTT; v_gene: TRBV5-4; abundance: once; j_gene: TRBJ2-3; d_gene: TRBD2
CDR3aa: CASSLKVSRAFF; CDR3nt: TGTGCCAGCAGTTTAAAAGTTTCTAGGGCTTTCTTT; v_gene: TRBV28; abundance: NA; j_gene: TRBJ1-1; d_gene: NA
CDR3aa: CASSFSQGYEQYF; CDR3nt: TGTGCCAGCAGCTTTTCCCAGGGCTACGAGCAGTACTTC; v_gene: TRBV7-2; abundance: NA; j_gene: TRBJ2-7; d_gene: NA
CDR3aa: CASRVALGANTIYF; CDR3nt: TGCGCCAGCAGAGTCGCACTTGGGGCAAACACCATATATTTT; v_gene: TRBV4-1; abundance: NA; j_gene: TRBJ1-3; d_gene: NA
CDR3aa: CASSSDSYGYTF; CDR3nt: TGTGCCAGCAGCTCGGACAGTTATGGCTACACCTTC; v_gene: TRBV6-6; abundance: once; j_gene: TRBJ1-2; d_gene: NA
CDR3aa: CASSQGHQPQHF; CDR3nt: TGTGCCAGCAGCCAGGGACACCAGCCCCAGCATTTT; v_gene: TRBV28; abundance: NA; j_gene: TRBJ1-5; d_gene: NA
CDR3aa: CASSLVPRVTNEKLFF; CDR3nt: TGTGCCAGCAGCTTAGTTCCCAGGGTTACTAATGAAAAACTGTTTTTT; v_gene: TRBV11-2; abundance: NA; j_gene: TRBJ1-4; d_gene: NA
CDR3aa: CASSLRGGQGAISPLHF; CDR3nt: TGTGCCAGCAGTTTAAGAGGGGGACAGGGGGCTATTTCACCCCTCCACTTT; v_gene: TRBV27; abundance: NA; j_gene: TRBJ1-6; d_gene: TRBD1
CDR3aa: CASRVAGPSNQPQHF; CDR3nt: TGTGCCAGCAGGGTAGCAGGGCCTAGCAATCAGCCCCAGCATTTT; v_gene: TRBV28; abundance: NA; j_gene: TRBJ1-5; d_gene: NA
CDR3aa: CASIPGGGTNYGYTF; CDR3nt: TGTGCCAGCATCCCAGGGGGCGGAACAAACTATGGCTACACCTTC; v_gene: TRBV28; abundance: NA; j_gene: TRBJ1-2; d_gene: TRBD1
CDR3aa: CASSLGADGLAFF; CDR3nt: TGTGCCAGCAGCTTGGGAGCTGATGGGCTGGCTTTCTTT; v_gene: TRBV5-6; abundance: once; j_gene: TRBJ1-1; d_gene: NA